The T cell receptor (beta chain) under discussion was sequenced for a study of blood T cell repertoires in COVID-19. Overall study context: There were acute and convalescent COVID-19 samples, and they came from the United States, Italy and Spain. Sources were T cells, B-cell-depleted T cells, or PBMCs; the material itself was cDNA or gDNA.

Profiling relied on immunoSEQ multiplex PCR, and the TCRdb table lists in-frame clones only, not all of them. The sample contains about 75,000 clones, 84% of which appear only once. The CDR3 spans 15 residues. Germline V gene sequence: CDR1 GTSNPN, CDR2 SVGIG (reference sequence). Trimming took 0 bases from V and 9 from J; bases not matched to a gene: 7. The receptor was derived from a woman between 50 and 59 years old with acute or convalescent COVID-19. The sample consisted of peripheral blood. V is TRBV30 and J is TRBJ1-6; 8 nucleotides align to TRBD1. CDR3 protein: CAWSVRGQGGSPLHF. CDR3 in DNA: TGTGCCTGGAGTGTTCGTGGACAGGGAGGTTCACCCCTCCACTTT.